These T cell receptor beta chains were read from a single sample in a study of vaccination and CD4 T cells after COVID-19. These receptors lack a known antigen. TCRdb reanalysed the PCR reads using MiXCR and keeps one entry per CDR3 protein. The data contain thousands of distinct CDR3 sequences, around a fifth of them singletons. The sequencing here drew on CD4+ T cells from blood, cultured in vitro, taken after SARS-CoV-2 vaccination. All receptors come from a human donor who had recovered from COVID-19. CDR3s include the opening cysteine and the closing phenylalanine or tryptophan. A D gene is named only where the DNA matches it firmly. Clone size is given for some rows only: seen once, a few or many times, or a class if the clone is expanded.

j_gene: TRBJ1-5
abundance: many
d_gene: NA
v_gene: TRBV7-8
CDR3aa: CASSLVIGGGQPQHF
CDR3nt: TGTGCCAGCAGCTTAGTCATAGGGGGAGGTCAGCCCCAGCATTTT

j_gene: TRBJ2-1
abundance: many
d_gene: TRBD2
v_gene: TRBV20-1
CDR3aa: CSARPGTSGTYNEQFF
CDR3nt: TGCAGTGCTAGACCCGGGACTAGCGGCACCTACAATGAGCAGTTCTTC

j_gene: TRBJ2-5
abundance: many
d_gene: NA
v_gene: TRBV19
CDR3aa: CASSPTVGGQTQYF
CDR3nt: TGTGCCAGTAGTCCGACGGTCGGGGGACAGACCCAGTACTTC

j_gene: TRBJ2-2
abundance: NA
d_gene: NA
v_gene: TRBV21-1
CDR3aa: CASSGTGGNGELFF
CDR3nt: TGTGCCAGCAGCGGGACAGGGGGCAACGGGGAGCTGTTTTTT

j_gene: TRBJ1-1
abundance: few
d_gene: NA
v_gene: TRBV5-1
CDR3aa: CASSLSTGMTEAFF
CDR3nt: TGCGCCAGCAGCTTAAGCACAGGGATGACTGAAGCTTTCTTT

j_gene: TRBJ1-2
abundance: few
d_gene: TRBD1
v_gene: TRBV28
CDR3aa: CASSLAFQGGDGYTF
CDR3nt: TGTGCCAGCAGTTTAGCTTTCCAGGGGGGGGATGGCTACACCTTC

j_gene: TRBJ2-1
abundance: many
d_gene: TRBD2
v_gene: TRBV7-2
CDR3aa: CASSPAGVNEQFF
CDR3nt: TGTGCCAGCAGCCCGGCGGGGGTCAATGAGCAGTTCTTC

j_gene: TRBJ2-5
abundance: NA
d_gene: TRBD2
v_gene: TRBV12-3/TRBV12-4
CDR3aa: CASSLGTSGGRETQYF
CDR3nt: TGTGCCAGCAGTTTAGGGACTAGCGGGGGGAGGGAGACCCAGTACTTC

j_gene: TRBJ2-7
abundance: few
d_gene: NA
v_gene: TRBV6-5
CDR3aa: CASSSRYEQYF
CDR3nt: TGTGCCAGCAGTTCCCGCTACGAGCAGTACTTC

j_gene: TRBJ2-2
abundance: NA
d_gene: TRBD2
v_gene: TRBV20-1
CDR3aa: CSAGKLTSGVGTGEPFF
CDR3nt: TGCAGTGCAGGGAAACTGACTAGCGGGGTGGGGACCGGGGAGCCGTTTTTT

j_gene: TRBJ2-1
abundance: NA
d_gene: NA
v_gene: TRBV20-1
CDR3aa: CSAKDRTVYNEQFF
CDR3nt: TGCAGTGCTAAAGACCGGACAGTTTACAATGAGCAGTTCTTC

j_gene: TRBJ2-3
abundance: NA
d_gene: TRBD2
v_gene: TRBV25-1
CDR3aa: CASSPPGLSPISTDTQYF
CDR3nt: TGTGCCAGCAGTCCGCCGGGACTATCCCCTATTAGCACAGATACGCAGTATTTT

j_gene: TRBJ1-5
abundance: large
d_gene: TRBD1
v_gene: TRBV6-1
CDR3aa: CASSLQGGSNQPQHF
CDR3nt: TGTGCCAGCAGCCTCCAGGGGGGTAGCAATCAGCCCCAGCATTTT

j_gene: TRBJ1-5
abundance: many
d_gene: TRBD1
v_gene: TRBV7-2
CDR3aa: CASSIRGNQPQHF
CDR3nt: TGTGCCAGCAGCATCAGGGGGAATCAGCCCCAGCATTTT

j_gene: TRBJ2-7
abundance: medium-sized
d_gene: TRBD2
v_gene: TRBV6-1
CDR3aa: CASSLSGGRIVHEQYF
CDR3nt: TGTGCCAGCAGCCTCTCAGGCGGGAGGATAGTCCACGAGCAGTACTTC

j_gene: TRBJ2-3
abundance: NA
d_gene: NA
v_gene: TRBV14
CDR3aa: CASQPRISTDTQYF
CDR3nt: TGTGCCAGCCAACCAAGAATAAGCACAGATACGCAGTATTTT

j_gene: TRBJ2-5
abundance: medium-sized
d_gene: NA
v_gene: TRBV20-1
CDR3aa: CSASASDLKTQYF
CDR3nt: TGCAGTGCTAGCGCAAGTGATTTGAAGACCCAGTACTTC

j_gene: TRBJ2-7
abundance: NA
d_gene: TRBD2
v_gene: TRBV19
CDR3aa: CASRASGRYEQYF
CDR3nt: TGTGCCAGTAGAGCTAGCGGGAGGTACGAGCAGTACTTC

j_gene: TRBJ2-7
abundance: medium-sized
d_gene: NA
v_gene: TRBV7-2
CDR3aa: CASSLGASETYEQYF
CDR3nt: TGTGCCAGCAGCCTGGGGGCTAGCGAGACCTACGAGCAGTACTTC

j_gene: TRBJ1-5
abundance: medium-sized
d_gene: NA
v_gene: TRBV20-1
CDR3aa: CSARSHSLNQPQHF
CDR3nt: TGCAGTGCTAGGTCCCACAGCCTGAATCAGCCCCAGCATTTT

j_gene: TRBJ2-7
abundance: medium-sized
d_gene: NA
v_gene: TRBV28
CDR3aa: CASSAPGGSSYEQYF
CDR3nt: TGTGCCAGCAGTGCCCCCGGGGGTAGCTCCTACGAGCAGTACTTC

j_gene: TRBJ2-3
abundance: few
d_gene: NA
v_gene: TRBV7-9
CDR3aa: CASSWDRTYVDTQYF
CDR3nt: TGTGCCAGCAGCTGGGACCGAACTTACGTAGATACGCAGTATTTT

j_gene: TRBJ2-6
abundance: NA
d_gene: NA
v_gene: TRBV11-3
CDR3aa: CASSPDKFNVQHVLTF
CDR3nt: TGTGCCAGCAGCCCCGACAAATTCAACGTCCAACACGTCCTGACTTTC

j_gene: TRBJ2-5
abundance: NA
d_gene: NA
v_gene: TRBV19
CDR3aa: CASRAAGETQYF
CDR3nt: TGTGCCAGTAGGGCAGCAGGAGAGACCCAGTACTTC

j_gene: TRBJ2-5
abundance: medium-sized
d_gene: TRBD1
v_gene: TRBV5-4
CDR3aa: CASSFPGQGGSETQYF
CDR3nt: TGTGCCAGCAGCTTTCCGGGACAGGGTGGTTCAGAGACCCAGTACTTC

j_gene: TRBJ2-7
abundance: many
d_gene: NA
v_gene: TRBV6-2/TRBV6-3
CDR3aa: CASRESGVYEQYF
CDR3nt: TGTGCCAGCAGGGAATCAGGGGTCTACGAGCAGTACTTC

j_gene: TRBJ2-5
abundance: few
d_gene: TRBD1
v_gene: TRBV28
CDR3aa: CASSLVLGTRDRGQKETQYF
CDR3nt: TGTGCCAGCAGTTTGGTATTGGGTACCCGGGACAGGGGGCAGAAGGAGACCCAGTACTTC